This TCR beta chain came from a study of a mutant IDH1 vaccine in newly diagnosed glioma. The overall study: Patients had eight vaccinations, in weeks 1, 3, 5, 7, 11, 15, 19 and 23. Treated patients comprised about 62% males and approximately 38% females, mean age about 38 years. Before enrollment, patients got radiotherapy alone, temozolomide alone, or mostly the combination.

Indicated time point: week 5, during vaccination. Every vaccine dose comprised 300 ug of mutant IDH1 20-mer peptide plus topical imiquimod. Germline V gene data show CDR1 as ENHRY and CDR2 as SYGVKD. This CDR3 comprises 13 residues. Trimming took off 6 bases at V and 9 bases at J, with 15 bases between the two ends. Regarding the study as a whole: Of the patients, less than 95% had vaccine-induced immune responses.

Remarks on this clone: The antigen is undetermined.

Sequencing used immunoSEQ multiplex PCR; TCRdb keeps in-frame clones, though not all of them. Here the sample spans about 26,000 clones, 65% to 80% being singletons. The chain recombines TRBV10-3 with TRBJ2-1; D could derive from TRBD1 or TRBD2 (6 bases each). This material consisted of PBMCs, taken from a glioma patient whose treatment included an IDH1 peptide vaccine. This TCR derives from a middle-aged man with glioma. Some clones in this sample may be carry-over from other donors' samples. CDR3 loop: CAIRNGGLGEQFF. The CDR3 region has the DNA TGTGCCATCAGGAATGGGGGGCTGGGTGAGCAGTTCTTC.